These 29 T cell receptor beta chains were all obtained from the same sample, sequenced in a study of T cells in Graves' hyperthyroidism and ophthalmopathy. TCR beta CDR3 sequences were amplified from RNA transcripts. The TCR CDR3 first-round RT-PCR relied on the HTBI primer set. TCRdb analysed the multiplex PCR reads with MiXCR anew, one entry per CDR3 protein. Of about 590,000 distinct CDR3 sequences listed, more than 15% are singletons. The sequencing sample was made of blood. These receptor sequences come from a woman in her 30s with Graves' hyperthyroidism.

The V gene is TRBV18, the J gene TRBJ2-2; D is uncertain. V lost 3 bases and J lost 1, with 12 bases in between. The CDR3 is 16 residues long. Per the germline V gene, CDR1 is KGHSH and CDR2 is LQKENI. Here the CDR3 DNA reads TGTGCCAGCTCACCTACAAATCCAAGGAACACCGGGGAGCTGTTTTTT. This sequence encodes CASSPTNPRNTGELFF.

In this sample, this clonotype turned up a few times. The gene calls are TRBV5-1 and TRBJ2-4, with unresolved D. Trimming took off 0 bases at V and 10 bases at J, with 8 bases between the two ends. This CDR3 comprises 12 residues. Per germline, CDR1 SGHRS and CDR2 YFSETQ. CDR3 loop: CASSLDHIIQYF. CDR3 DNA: TGCGCCAGCAGCTTGGATCATATTATTCAGTACTTC.

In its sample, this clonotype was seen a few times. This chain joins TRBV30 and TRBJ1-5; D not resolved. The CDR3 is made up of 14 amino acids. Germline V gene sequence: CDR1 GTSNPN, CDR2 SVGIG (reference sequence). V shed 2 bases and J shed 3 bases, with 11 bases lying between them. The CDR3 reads CAWSNSILNQPQHF. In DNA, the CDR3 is TGTGCCTGGAGTAACTCCATCCTCAATCAGCCCCAGCATTTT.

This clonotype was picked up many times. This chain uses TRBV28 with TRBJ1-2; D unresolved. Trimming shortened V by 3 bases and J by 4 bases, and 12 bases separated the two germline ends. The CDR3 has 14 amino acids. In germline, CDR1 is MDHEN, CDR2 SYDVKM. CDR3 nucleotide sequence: TGTGCCAGCAGTTTGCGGGCCTCTCGCTATGGCTACACCTTC. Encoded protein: CASSLRASRYGYTF.

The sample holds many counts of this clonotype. CDR3 loop: CSARDPLARQETQYF. The CDR3 region has the DNA TGCAGTGCTAGAGATCCCCTAGCGCGCCAAGAGACCCAGTACTTC. V gene TRBV20-1 combines with J gene TRBJ2-5, with TRBD2 as a possible D gene (6 bases). V lost 0 bases, J lost 1 base, and 12 bases lay in between. Germline-derived CDR1 and CDR2 are DFQATT and SNEGSKA (reference sequence). This CDR3 has 15 amino acids.

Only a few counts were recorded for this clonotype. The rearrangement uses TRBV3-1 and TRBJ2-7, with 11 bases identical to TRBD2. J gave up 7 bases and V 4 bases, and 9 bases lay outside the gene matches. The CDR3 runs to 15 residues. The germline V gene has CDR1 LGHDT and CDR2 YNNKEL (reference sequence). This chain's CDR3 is CASSLAGGPLREQYF. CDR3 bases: TGTGCCAGCAGCCTAGCGGGAGGGCCATTACGGGAGCAGTACTTC.

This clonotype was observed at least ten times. The DNA for the CDR3 is TGTGCCAGCAGCTTAAACTCCGGGACTAGCGGGATTCAGTACTTC. Its translation is CASSLNSGTSGIQYF. V gene TRBV11-2 combines with J gene TRBJ2-4, with 12 bases identical to TRBD2. The junction had 6 bases not matched to a gene; V was cut back by 2 bases and J by 10 bases. CDR1 is SGHAT, CDR2 FQNNGV, per germline. The CDR3 sequence is 15 residues long.

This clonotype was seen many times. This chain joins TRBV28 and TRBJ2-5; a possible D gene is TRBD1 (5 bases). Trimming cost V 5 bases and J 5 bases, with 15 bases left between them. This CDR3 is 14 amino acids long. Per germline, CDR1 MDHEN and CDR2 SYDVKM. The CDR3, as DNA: TGTGCCAGCAGTCCCGGGCGCAGGGTCGAGACCCAGTACTTC. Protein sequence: CASSPGRRVETQYF.

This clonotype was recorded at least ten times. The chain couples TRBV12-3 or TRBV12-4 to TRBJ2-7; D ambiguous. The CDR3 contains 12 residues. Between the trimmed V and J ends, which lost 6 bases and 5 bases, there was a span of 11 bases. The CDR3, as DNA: TGTGCCAGCAGCTACAGACGCCACGAGCAGTACTTC. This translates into CASSYRRHEQYF.

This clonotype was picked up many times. The chain's CDR3 is CASRRAGTGYTGELFF. For the CDR3, the DNA is TGTGCCAGCAGGCGCGCCGGGACAGGGTACACCGGGGAGCTGTTTTTT. This chain uses TRBV6-1 with TRBJ2-2; 9 bases align to TRBD1. V lost 6 bases and J lost 3; bases outside the gene matches: 8. CDR3 length equals 16 residues. Germline V gene sequence: CDR1 MNHNS, CDR2 SASEGT.

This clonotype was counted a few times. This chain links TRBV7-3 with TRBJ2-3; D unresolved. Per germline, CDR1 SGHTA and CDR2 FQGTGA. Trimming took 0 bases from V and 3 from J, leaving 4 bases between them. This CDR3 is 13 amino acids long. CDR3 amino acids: CASSLTWTDTQYF. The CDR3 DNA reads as TGTGCCAGCAGCTTAACATGGACAGATACGCAGTATTTT.

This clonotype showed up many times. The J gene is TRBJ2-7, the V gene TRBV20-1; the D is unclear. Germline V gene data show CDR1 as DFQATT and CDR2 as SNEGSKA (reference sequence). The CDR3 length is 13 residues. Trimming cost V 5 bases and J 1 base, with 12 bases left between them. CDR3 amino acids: CSAENPLSYEQYF. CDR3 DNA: TGCAGTGCTGAAAATCCGCTTTCCTACGAGCAGTACTTC.

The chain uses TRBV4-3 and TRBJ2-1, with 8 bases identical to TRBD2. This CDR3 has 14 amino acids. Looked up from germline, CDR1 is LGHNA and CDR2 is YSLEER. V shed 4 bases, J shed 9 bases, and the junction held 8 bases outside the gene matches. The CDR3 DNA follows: TGCGCCAGCAGCCGCCAGCGGGAGCGGGTTGAGCAGTTCTTC. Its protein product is CASSRQRERVEQFF.

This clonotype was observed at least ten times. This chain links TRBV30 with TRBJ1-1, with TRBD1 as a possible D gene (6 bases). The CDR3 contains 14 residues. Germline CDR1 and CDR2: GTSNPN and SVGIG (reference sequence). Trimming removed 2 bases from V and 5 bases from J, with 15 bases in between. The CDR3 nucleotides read TGTGCCTGGAGTACCCCAGGGGTCAGGACTGAAGCTTTCTTT. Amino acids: CAWSTPGVRTEAFF.

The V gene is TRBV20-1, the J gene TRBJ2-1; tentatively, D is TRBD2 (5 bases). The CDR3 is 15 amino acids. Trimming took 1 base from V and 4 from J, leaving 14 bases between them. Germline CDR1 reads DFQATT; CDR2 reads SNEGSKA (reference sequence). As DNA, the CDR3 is TGCAGTGCTAGAGTCACTGCGGGTAGGTACAATGAGCAGTTCTTC. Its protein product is CSARVTAGRYNEQFF.

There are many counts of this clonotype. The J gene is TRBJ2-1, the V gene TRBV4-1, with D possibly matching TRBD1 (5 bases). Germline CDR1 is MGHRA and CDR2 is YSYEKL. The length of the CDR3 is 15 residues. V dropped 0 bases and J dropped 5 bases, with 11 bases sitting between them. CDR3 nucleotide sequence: TGCGCCAGCAGCCAAGATGGGCAGGGCGACAATGAGCAGTTCTTC. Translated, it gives CASSQDGQGDNEQFF.

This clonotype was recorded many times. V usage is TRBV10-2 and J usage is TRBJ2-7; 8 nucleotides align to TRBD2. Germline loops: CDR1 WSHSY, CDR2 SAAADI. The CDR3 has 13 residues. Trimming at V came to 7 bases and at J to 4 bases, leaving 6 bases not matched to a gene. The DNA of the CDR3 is TGCGCCAGCAAGCGGGGGCGGGAGTACGAGCAGTACTTC. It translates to CASKRGREYEQYF.

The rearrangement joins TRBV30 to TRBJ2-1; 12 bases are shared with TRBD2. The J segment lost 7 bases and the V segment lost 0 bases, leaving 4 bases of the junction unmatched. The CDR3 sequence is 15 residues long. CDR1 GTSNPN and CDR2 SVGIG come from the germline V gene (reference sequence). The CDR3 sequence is CAWSVGLAGRNEQFF. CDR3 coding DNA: TGTGCCTGGAGTGTTGGACTAGCGGGAAGGAATGAGCAGTTCTTC. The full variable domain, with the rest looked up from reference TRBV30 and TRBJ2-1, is SQTIHQWPATLVQPVGSPLSLECTVEGTSNPNLYWYRQAAGRGLQLLFYSVGIGQISSEVPQNLSASRPQDRQFILSSKKLLLSDSGFYLCAWSVGLAGRNEQFFGPGTRLTVL.

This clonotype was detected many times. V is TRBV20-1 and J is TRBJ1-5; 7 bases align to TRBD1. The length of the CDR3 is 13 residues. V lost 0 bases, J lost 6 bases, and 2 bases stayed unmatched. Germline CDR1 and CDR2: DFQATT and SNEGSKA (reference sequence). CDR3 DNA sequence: TGCAGTGCTAGAGATGAGGGGGCTCAGCCCCAGCATTTT. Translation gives CSARDEGAQPQHF.

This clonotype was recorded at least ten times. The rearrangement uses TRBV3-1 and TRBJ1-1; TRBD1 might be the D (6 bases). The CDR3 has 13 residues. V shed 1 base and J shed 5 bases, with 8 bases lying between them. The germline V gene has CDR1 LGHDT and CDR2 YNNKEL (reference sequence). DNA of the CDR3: TGTGCCAGCAGCCAAGTAGGGGGAACTGAAGCTTTCTTT. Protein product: CASSQVGGTEAFF.

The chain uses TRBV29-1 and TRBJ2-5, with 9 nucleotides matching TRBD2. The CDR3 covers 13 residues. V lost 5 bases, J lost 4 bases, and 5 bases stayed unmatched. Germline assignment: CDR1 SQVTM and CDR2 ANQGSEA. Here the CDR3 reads CSVYGGRGETQYF. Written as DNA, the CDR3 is TGCAGCGTTTATGGCGGGAGGGGAGAGACCCAGTACTTC. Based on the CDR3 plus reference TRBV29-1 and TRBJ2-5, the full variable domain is SAVISQKPSRDICQRGTSLTIQCQVDSQVTMMFWYRQQPGQSLTLIATANQGSEATYESGFVIDKFPISRPNLTFSTLTVSNMSPEDSSIYLCSVYGGRGETQYFGPGTRLLVL.

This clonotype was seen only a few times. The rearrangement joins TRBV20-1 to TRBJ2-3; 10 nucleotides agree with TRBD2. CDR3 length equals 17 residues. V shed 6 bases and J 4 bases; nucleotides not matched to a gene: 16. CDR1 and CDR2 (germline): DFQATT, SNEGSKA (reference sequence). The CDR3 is CSAKVGGPSGSADTQYF. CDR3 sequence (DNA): TGCAGTGCCAAAGTGGGGGGGCCTAGCGGGAGTGCAGATACGCAGTATTTT.

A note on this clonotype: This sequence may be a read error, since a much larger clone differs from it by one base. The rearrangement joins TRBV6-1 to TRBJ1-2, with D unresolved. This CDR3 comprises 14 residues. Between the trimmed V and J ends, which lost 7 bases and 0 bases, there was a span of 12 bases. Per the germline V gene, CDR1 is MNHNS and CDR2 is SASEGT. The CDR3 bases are TGTGCCAGCAAAGTGACCGGAGCTAACTATGGCTACACCTTC. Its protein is CASKVTGANYGYTF.

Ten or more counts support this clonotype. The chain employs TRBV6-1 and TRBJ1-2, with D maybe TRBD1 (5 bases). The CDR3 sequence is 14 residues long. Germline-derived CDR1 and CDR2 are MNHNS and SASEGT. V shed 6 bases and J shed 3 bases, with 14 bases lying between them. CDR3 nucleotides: TGTGCCAGCAGCCGGGACGCCCGGCACTATGGCTACACCTTC. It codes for CASSRDARHYGYTF.

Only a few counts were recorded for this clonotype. The CDR3 DNA follows: TGCGCCAGCAGCCTAAAATTGAGTTCTAGTCACCACTCGGATACGCAGTATTTT. It encodes CASSLKLSSSHHSDTQYF. This chain uses TRBV4-1 with TRBJ2-3; D remains ambiguous. The germline gives CDR1 MGHRA, CDR2 YSYEKL. V lost 4 bases and J 6 bases, leaving 26 bases between the germline ends. There are 18 residues in the CDR3.

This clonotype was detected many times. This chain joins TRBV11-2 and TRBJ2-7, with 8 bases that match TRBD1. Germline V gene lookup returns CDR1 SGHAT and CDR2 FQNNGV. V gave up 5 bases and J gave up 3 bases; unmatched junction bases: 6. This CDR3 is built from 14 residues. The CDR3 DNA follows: TGTGCCAGCAGCCCCGCGGGACAGGTCTACGAGCAGTACTTC. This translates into CASSPAGQVYEQYF. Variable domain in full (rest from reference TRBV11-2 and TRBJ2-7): EAGVAQSPRYKIIEKRQSVAFWCNPISGHATLYWYQQILGQGPKLLIQFQNNGVVDDSQLPKDRFSAERLKGVDSTLKIQPAKLEDSAVYLCASSPAGQVYEQYFGPGTRLTVT.

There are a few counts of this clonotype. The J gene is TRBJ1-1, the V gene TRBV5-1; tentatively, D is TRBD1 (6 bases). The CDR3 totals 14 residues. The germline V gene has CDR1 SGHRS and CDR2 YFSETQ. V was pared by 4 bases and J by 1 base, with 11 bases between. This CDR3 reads CASSPGTTNTEAFF. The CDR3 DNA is TGCGCCAGCAGCCCGGGGACAACGAACACTGAAGCTTTCTTT.

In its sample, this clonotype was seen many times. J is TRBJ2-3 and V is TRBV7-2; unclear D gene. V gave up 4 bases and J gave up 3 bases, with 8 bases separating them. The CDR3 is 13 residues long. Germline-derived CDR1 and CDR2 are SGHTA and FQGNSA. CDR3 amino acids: CASSSVVTDTQYF. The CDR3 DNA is TGTGCCAGCAGCTCAGTGGTAACAGATACGCAGTATTTT.

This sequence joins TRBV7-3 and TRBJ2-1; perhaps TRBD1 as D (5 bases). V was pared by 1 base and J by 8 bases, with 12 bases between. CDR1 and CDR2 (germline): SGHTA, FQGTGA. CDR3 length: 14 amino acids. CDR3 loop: CASSLKALGDEQFF. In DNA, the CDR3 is TGTGCCAGCAGCTTAAAAGCGTTAGGGGATGAGCAGTTCTTC.